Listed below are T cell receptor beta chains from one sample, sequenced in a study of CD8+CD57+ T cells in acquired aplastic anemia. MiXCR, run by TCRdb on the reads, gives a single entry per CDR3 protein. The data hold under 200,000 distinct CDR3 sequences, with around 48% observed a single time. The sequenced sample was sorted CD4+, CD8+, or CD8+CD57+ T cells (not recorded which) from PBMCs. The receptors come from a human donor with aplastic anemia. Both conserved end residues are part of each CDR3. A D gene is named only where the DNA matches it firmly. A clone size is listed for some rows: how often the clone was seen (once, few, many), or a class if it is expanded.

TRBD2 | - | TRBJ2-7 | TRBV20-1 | TGCAGTGCGCCGAACCCACTAGCGGGGAGGGGCGAGCAGTACTTC | CSAPNPLAGRGEQYF
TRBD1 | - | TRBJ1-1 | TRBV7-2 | TGTGCCAGCAGCTCTTTTACAGGGGGAGTTGAAGCTTTCTTT | CASSSFTGGVEAFF
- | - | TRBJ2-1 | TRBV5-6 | TGTGCCAGCAGTGGGAGCCTTCGGGACAATGAGCAGTTCTTC | CASSGSLRDNEQFF
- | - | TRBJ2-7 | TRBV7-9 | TGTGCCAGCAGCCCACTTTCCGCGGGAATCTACGAGCAGTACTTC | CASSPLSAGIYEQYF
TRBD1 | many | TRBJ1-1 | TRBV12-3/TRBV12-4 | TGTGCCAGCAGTTGGGGACAGGGGACTGAAGCTTTCTTT | CASSWGQGTEAFF
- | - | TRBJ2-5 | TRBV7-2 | TGTGCCAGCAGCTTAGAGGGTGGGGCCTACCAAGAGACCCAGTACTTC | CASSLEGGAYQETQYF
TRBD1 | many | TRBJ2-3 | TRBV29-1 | TGCAGCGTGGGACAGCACACAGATACGCAGTATTTT | CSVGQHTDTQYF
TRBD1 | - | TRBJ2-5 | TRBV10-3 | TGTGCCATCAAGACAGGGGGGGGCCAAGAGACCCAGTACTTC | CAIKTGGGQETQYF
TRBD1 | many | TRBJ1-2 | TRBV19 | TGTGCCAGTAGTCTGATAGACAGGGCCGCTGGCTACACCTTC | CASSLIDRAAGYTF
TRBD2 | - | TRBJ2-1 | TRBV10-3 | TGTGCCATCACCGAGACTAGCCAGAACTACAATGAGCAGTTCTTC | CAITETSQNYNEQFF
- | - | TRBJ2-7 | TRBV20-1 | TGCAGTGCTCCTGCTCCTAGGGGTAACGAGCAGTACTTC | CSAPAPRGNEQYF
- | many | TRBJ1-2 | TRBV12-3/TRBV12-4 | TGTGCCAGCAGTTTGGTCGAGGGTTTCGGCTATGGCTACACCTTC | CASSLVEGFGYGYTF
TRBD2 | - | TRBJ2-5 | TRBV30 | TGTGCCAACGATTTCTATAGCGGGAGGGCCGGAGAGACCCAGTACTTC | CANDFYSGRAGETQYF
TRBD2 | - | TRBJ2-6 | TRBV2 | TGTGCCAGCAACCCATTGACTAGCTCCTCTGGGGCCAACGTCCTGAACTTC | CASNPLTSSSGANVLNF
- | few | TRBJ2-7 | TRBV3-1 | TGTGCCAGCAGCTCCGGGACGGTCACCTACGAGCAGTACTTC | CASSSGTVTYEQYF
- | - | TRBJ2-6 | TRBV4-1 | TGCGCCAGCAGCACGGGCTCTGTGGCCAACGTCCTGACTTTC | CASSTGSVANVLTF